This record covers a single TCR beta chain. Its antigen is not known. The data are from a study of cytomegalovirus exposure and HLA in healthy donors. Use of 60 Vbeta and 13 Jbeta primers characterized the PCR. Profiling relied on immunoSEQ multiplex PCR, and the TCRdb table lists in-frame clones only, not all of them. The sample lists 150,000 or so clones; roughly 70% were seen once. Findings and limits, study-wide: On later analysis, the bulk of CMV-associated TCR beta chains appeared to be HLA-restricted. Reports described diagnosis of cytomegalovirus status by the classifier as highly specific and sensitive.

Germline CDR1 SGHNT, CDR2 YYREEE (reference sequence). This CDR3 is built from 13 residues. J gave up 6 bases and V 3 bases, and 4 bases lay outside the gene matches. The V gene is TRBV5-4, the J gene TRBJ1-2; 8 bases match TRBD1. Sequences were obtained from PBMCs. The sequence was collected from a man aged 30-40 years in good health and CMV-seronegative. As DNA, the CDR3 is TGTGCCAGCAGCTGGACAGGGTTGGATGGCTACACCTTC. It specifies CASSWTGLDGYTF.